This is a list of T cell receptor beta chains from one sample in a study of T cell responses to AZD1222 COVID-19 vaccine. Clones were sequenced by immunoSEQ multiplex PCR, and TCRdb holds only the in-frame ones, with some missing. The data show about 150,000 clones, with approximately 85% seen just once and over 7% held by the top ten. Material: peripheral blood, obtained on day 0 of AZD1222 vaccination. The source is an adult in good health. Each CDR3 is given with its conserved first and last residue. The D gene is left open where the match is weak. Only part of the rows carry a size: once, few, many, or a class if the clone is expanded.

v_gene	abundance	j_gene	d_gene	CDR3nt	CDR3aa
TRBV10-2	.	TRBJ1-1	.	TGCGCCAGCAGTTATATGAACACTGAAGCTTTCTTT	CASSYMNTEAFF
TRBV7-2	.	TRBJ1-1	.	TGTGCCAGCAGCTTAGTTGGGGCCGACACTGAAGCTTTCTTT	CASSLVGADTEAFF
TRBV11-2	.	TRBJ2-1	TRBD2	TGTGCCAGCAGCTGGGGGTCGTCGCTAGCGGGAGCTGATGAGCAGTTCTTC	CASSWGSSLAGADEQFF
TRBV5-1	.	TRBJ1-1	.	TGCGCCAGCAGACGGGGGAACACTGAAGCTTTCTTT	CASRRGNTEAFF
TRBV21-1	.	TRBJ2-4	.	TGTGCCAGCCGCCCGGCAGGGGAATACATTCAGTACTTC	CASRPAGEYIQYF
TRBV28	.	TRBJ2-3	.	TGTGCCAGCACTGCGTTGGGGGAAACGCAGTATTTT	CASTALGETQYF
TRBV24-1	once	TRBJ2-1	.	TGTGCCACCAGTGATCCGAGAAAACAGGGATCCTCGGATGAGCAGTTCTTC	CATSDPRKQGSSDEQFF
TRBV10-2	.	TRBJ2-3	.	TGCGCCAGCAAAATTGACCGGACGGAACCTACGCAGTATTTT	CASKIDRTEPTQYF
TRBV27	.	TRBJ2-7	.	TGTGCCAGCAGTTTATCCCCAATGGGGGAGCAGTACTTC	CASSLSPMGEQYF
TRBV6-1	.	TRBJ1-6	.	TGTGCCAGCAGTGAAGCGGGGGGTATTTATAATTCACCCCTCCACTTT	CASSEAGGIYNSPLHF
TRBV4-2	.	TRBJ2-1	.	TGTGCCAGCAGCCAAGATGATCTGGCGGCGGGTAGCTACAATGAGCAGTTCTTC	CASSQDDLAAGSYNEQFF
TRBV28	.	TRBJ1-3	.	TGTGCCAGCACCCCCCCCGCGCAGGGTGGAAACACCATATATTTT	CASTPPAQGGNTIYF
TRBV5-8	.	TRBJ1-6	TRBD1	TGTGCCAGCAGGACAGGGGTCTCCTATAATTCACCCCTCCACTTT	CASRTGVSYNSPLHF
TRBV4-2	.	TRBJ1-4	.	TGTGCCAGCAGCCAATTGGGGGGCGTAATTAATGAAAAACTGTTTTTT	CASSQLGGVINEKLFF
TRBV30	.	TRBJ2-5	.	TGTGCCTGCACATTCTCATCGGAGACCCAGTACTTC	CACTFSSETQYF
TRBV27	.	TRBJ2-7	TRBD2	TGTGCCAGCAGTTTATATAGGACGGTGGGACTAGGGGGTTACGAGCAGTACTTC	CASSLYRTVGLGGYEQYF
TRBV19	few	TRBJ1-5	.	TGTGCCGGTGGGTATAGCAATCAGCCCCAGCATTTT	CAGGYSNQPQHF
TRBV2	.	TRBJ2-5	.	TGTGCCAGCAAGTGGGAAGGAGAGACCCAGTACTTC	CASKWEGETQYF
TRBV2	.	TRBJ1-1	.	TGTGCCAGCAGTGTGGAAAGGGAGGGCACTGAAGCTTTCTTT	CASSVEREGTEAFF
TRBV2	.	TRBJ1-3	.	TGTGCCAGCACTAAGGAAAGGACTGGAAACACCATATATTTT	CASTKERTGNTIYF
TRBV27	.	TRBJ1-5	.	TGTGCCAGCACCTCTCGGGGAGGGGTGGGTCAGCCCCAGCATTTT	CASTSRGGVGQPQHF
TRBV3-1/TRBV3-2	.	TRBJ2-7	.	TGTGCCAGCAGCCGGCTAGGGGAGACCTACGAGCAGTACTTC	CASSRLGETYEQYF
TRBV27	.	TRBJ1-2	.	TGTGCCAGCACCCCCTTGGGGTGGGACTCGGCCTATGGCTACACCTTC	CASTPLGWDSAYGYTF
TRBV3-1/TRBV3-2	.	TRBJ2-5	.	TGTGCCAGCAGCCAAGGAGGGGGGGCGCTGGAGACCCAGTACTTC	CASSQGGGALETQYF
TRBV7-9	.	TRBJ2-5	TRBD2	TGTGCCAGCAGCTTACGCGCGAGCGGGGGGGCCCCCTCCCAAGAGACCCAGTACTTC	CASSLRASGGAPSQETQYF
TRBV10-3	.	TRBJ2-1	TRBD2	TGTGCCATCAGAGCGGGACTAGGGTCTAATGAGCAGTTCTTC	CAIRAGLGSNEQFF
TRBV19	.	TRBJ2-3	.	TGTGCCAGTAGTATGTGGGGGGCTGGAGATACGCAGTATTTT	CASSMWGAGDTQYF
TRBV6-5	.	TRBJ1-1	.	TGTGCCAGCAGTATGCCTTACACTGAAGCTTTCTTT	CASSMPYTEAFF
TRBV11-2	.	TRBJ2-1	TRBD2	TGTGCCAGCAGCTTCCAGCGGGGCTCCTACAATGAGCAGTTCTTC	CASSFQRGSYNEQFF
TRBV27	.	TRBJ1-4	.	TGTGCCACCAGAGCGGACCGGGACGGGAATGAAAAACTGTTTTTT	CATRADRDGNEKLFF
TRBV28	.	TRBJ2-7	.	TGTGCCAGCAGTCCATCGGGGATGGATTCCTACGAGCAGTACTTC	CASSPSGMDSYEQYF
TRBV2	once	TRBJ1-4	TRBD1	TGTGCCAGCAGCCTGGGGGGACAGGGGAACGGTGAAAAACTGTTTTTT	CASSLGGQGNGEKLFF
TRBV15	.	TRBJ2-2	.	TGTGCCACCAGCAGAGCGACCGGGGAGCTGTTTTTT	CATSRATGELFF
TRBV18	.	TRBJ1-3	TRBD1	TGTGCCAGCTCACCACCGGCCAGGGGGGACACCATATATTTT	CASSPPARGDTIYF
TRBV30	.	TRBJ1-3	TRBD1	TGTGCCTGTCGGCCTCTCCGGGACAGGGGAAACACCATATATTTT	CACRPLRDRGNTIYF
TRBV24-1	.	TRBJ2-7	.	TGTGCCACCAGTGCGGGACTCGACGAGCAGTACTTC	CATSAGLDEQYF
TRBV4-2	.	TRBJ2-7	TRBD2	TGTGCCAGCAGCCAAGAGCGAGCGGGGGGGGCCTACGAGCAGTACTTC	CASSQERAGGAYEQYF
TRBV5-4	once	TRBJ1-2	.	TGTGCCAGCAGCTCCACGAGGGACCGAGATGGCTACACCTTC	CASSSTRDRDGYTF
TRBV3-1/TRBV3-2	.	TRBJ1-1	.	TGTGCCAGCAGCCTAGGCGGCCGTGAAGCTTTCTTT	CASSLGGREAFF
TRBV4-1	.	TRBJ2-6	TRBD1	TGCGCCAGCACAGCAAAGATTACAGGGGCCGGGGCCAACGTCCTGACTTTC	CASTAKITGAGANVLTF
TRBV9	few	TRBJ1-1	.	TGTGCCAGCAGTGTGGACGGTTCTTCAACTGAAGCTTTCTTT	CASSVDGSSTEAFF
TRBV28	.	TRBJ2-7	.	TGTGCCAGCAGTTTTTCGCCAGGGGCCTCCTACGAGCAGTACTTC	CASSFSPGASYEQYF
TRBV3-1/TRBV3-2	.	TRBJ2-3	.	TGTGCCAGCAGCCAGGGGGACTTTACAGATACGCAGTATTTT	CASSQGDFTDTQYF
TRBV19	.	TRBJ1-1	TRBD1	TGTGCCAGTAGCCCAGGGGGACTGGAAGCTTTCTTT	CASSPGGLEAFF
TRBV19	.	TRBJ1-2	.	TGTGCCAGTAGTCCGGGACACTATGGCTACACCTTC	CASSPGHYGYTF
TRBV12-3/TRBV12-4	.	TRBJ2-1	.	TGTGCCAGCAGTCCCCCCAGGACCCCGCAGTTCTTC	CASSPPRTPQFF